This T cell receptor beta chain was observed in a study of breast tumors, draining lymph nodes, adjacent tissues. Study conclusions and caveats: Tumor T cell lymph node origin was a supported hypothesis, not proven. Most tumor T cells seemingly derive from lymph node, then expand in tumor. Tumor repertoires ranked between lymph nodes and nontumor tissue in diversity, with V and J gene preferences.

TCRdb used MiXCR to reprocess the multiplex PCR reads, holding one entry per CDR3 protein. The sample carries around 300,000 distinct CDR3 sequences, under 35% recorded once. Breast cancer patients provided tissue from their axillary draining lymph nodes. At least ten counts were recorded for this clonotype. What it binds is not known. Sample: axillary lymph node tissue. The sequence derives from a female donor with breast cancer. Some clones in this sample may be carry-over from other donors' samples.

This chain's CDR3 is CATSREVFRANEKLFF. DNA for the CDR3: TGTGCCACCAGCAGAGAGGTCTTTCGCGCTAATGAAAAACTGTTTTTT. The chain combines TRBV15 with TRBJ1-4; unclear D gene. CDR3 length: 16 amino acids. The germline V gene has CDR1 LNHNV and CDR2 YYDKDF (reference sequence). V dropped 0 bases and J dropped 3 bases, with 11 bases sitting between them.